These 16 T cell receptor beta chains came from one sample sequenced in a study of blood T cell repertoires in COVID-19. Data came from immunoSEQ multiplex PCR; TCRdb stores just in-frame clones and leaves some out. In the table there are roughly 280,000 clones, roughly 90% of which are singletons. The sample consisted of PBMCs or T cells enriched from blood (not recorded which). Every receptor here comes from a man aged 40-55 years who had been exposed to COVID-19.

The chain links TRBV29-1 to TRBJ1-2; D might be TRBD1 (6 bases). The CDR3 has 13 residues. The V end lost 7 bases, the J end lost 4 bases, and 16 bases lay between the germline ends. Germline V gene lookup returns CDR1 SQVTM and CDR2 ANQGSEA. CDR3 DNA sequence: TGCAGCGCCTATCATCAGGGGATCTATGGCTACACCTTC. This translates into CSAYHQGIYGYTF.

V gene TRBV15 combines with J gene TRBJ1-2; no reliable D call. The V and J ends lost 0 bases and 4 bases respectively, with 12 bases between them. The CDR3 totals 15 residues. Germline V gene lookup returns CDR1 LNHNV and CDR2 YYDKDF (reference sequence). CDR3 protein: CATSRDLERIYGYTF. The CDR3 DNA is TGTGCCACCAGCAGAGATCTCGAGCGGATCTATGGCTACACCTTC.

The chain has TRBV9 and TRBJ2-7; D is ambiguous. V was trimmed by 1 base and J by 0 bases, leaving 11 bases between them. CDR3 length equals 15 residues. Germline lookup yields CDR1 SGDLS and CDR2 YYNGEE. CDR3 DNA: TGTGCCAGCAGCGTAAGCCCTCTATCCTCCTACGAGCAGTACTTC. This sequence encodes CASSVSPLSSYEQYF.

J is TRBJ2-1 and V is TRBV19, with 13 positions matching TRBD2. Germline assignment: CDR1 LNHDA and CDR2 SQIVND (reference sequence). There are 13 residues in the CDR3. V trimming: 5 bases; J trimming: 8 bases; junction bases outside the gene matches: 0. The CDR3 loop reads CASSGLAGDEQFF. The CDR3 bases are TGTGCCAGTAGTGGACTAGCGGGGGATGAGCAGTTCTTC.

The chain uses TRBV6-2 or TRBV6-3 and TRBJ1-4; D gene uncertain. There are 14 residues in the CDR3. Per the germline V gene, CDR1 is MNHEY and CDR2 is SVGEGT. V was trimmed by 6 bases and J by 7 bases, leaving 15 bases between them. Here the CDR3 reads CASSEPQRGEKLFF. CDR3 DNA sequence: TGTGCCAGCAGCGAGCCCCAGCGGGGTGAAAAACTGTTTTTT.

This chain's CDR3 is CASSKDRDGYTF. DNA of the CDR3: TGTGCCAGCTCCAAGGACAGGGACGGCTACACCTTC. The V call is TRBV18, the J call TRBJ1-2, with 8 nucleotides matching TRBD1. The length of the CDR3 is 12 residues. Trimming took 6 bases from V and 8 from J; bases not matched to a gene: 5. CDR1 KGHSH and CDR2 LQKENI come from the germline V gene.

J is TRBJ2-1 and V is TRBV6-2 or TRBV6-3, with TRBD2 as a possible D gene (6 bases). From germline, CDR1 is MNHEY and CDR2 SVGEGT. The ends were cut back, 1 base at V and 8 bases at J, with 15 bases in the middle. The CDR3 runs to 15 residues. The CDR3 sequence is CASSYYGPPGDEQFF. The CDR3 coding sequence is TGTGCCAGCAGTTACTATGGACCCCCGGGGGATGAGCAGTTCTTC.

This chain links TRBV9 with TRBJ1-1; tentatively, D is TRBD1 (5 bases). Germline V gene data show CDR1 as SGDLS and CDR2 as YYNGEE. V dropped 3 bases and J dropped 1 base, with 13 bases sitting between them. This CDR3 has 15 amino acids. CDR3 residues: CASSATGEGNTEAFF. DNA of the CDR3: TGTGCCAGCAGCGCCACGGGGGAGGGGAACACTGAAGCTTTCTTT.

The chain couples TRBV6-5 to TRBJ1-5; 9 bases are shared with TRBD1. The ends lost 6 bases at V and 7 bases at J; junction bases unmatched: 4. CDR3 size: 13 residues. CDR1 and CDR2 (germline): MNHEY, SVGAGI. CDR3 sequence (DNA): TGTGCCAGCAGGGGGGACAGGGAACAGCCCCAGCATTTT. It codes for CASRGDREQPQHF.

Only a few counts were recorded for this clone. CDR3 in DNA: TGTGCCAGCAGCCCGGACGGGAGCTCTGGAAACACCATATATTTT. It specifies CASSPDGSSGNTIYF. The chain has TRBV7-2 and TRBJ1-3; D unresolved. Germline V gene data show CDR1 as SGHTA and CDR2 as FQGNSA. Deletions cut 5 bases from V and 0 bases from J, with 11 bases between. The CDR3 is made up of 15 amino acids.

As DNA, the CDR3 is TGTGCCAGCAACGGGGGACAGGGGTCCTACGAGCAGTACTTC. This sequence encodes CASNGGQGSYEQYF. The chain recombines TRBV6-6 with TRBJ2-7; 10 positions match TRBD1. From germline, CDR1 is MNHNY and CDR2 SVGAGI (reference sequence). V shed 7 bases, J shed 1 base, and the junction held 4 bases outside the gene matches. The CDR3 covers 14 residues.

The chain employs TRBV10-3 and TRBJ2-1; D might be TRBD2 (6 bases). Germline CDR1 ENHRY, CDR2 SYGVKD. CDR3 size: 14 residues. Trimming removed 0 bases from V and 12 bases from J, with 15 bases in between. The CDR3 here is CAISESGGGLLQFF. The CDR3 DNA reads TGTGCCATCAGTGAGTCTGGGGGAGGACTGCTGCAGTTCTTC.

The chain links TRBV6-2 or TRBV6-3 to TRBJ2-5; TRBD2 matches at 7 bases. From germline, CDR1 is MNHEY and CDR2 SVGEGT. The CDR3 is 14 residues long. Trimming at V came to 2 bases and at J to 5 bases, leaving 5 bases not matched to a gene. The CDR3 nucleotides are TGTGCCAGCAGTTACGAAGCGGGAAGGGAGACCCAGTACTTC. Protein: CASSYEAGRETQYF.

For the CDR3, the DNA is TGTGCCAGCAGTGAAAGCGACAGCCGCACCTACGAGCAGTACTTC. It specifies CASSESDSRTYEQYF. This sequence joins TRBV2 and TRBJ2-7, with D perhaps matching TRBD1 (5 bases). The CDR3 length is 15 residues. Germline CDR1 SNHLY, CDR2 FYNNEI. Trimming left V 2 bases short and J 2 bases short, with 13 bases between.

This sequence joins TRBV27 and TRBJ2-2; D ambiguous. Trimming took 3 bases from V and 8 from J, leaving 10 bases between them. The CDR3 is 13 residues long. Germline loops: CDR1 MNHEY, CDR2 SMNVEV (reference sequence). The CDR3 DNA reads TGTGCCAGCAGTTTCCAAGCTCTTGGGGAGCTGTTTTTT. It codes for CASSFQALGELFF.

On this clone itself: The junction differs from germline at one of its ends, possibly a read error. V is TRBV4-2 and J is TRBJ2-1; TRBD2 matches 11 bases. The CDR3 has 15 residues. Looked up from germline, CDR1 is LGHNA and CDR2 is YNFKEQ. This CDR3 reads CASSPGLAELNGQFF. In DNA, the CDR3 is TGTGCCAGCAGCCCGGGACTAGCGGAACTCAATGGGCAGTTCTTC.